One and the same sample provided the 5 T cell receptor beta chains below, sequenced in a study of T cells in narcolepsy. Assay: immunoSEQ multiplex PCR; the TCRdb copy retains only in-frame clones and omits some. In the table there are about 40,000 clones, more than 70% of which are singletons. The sample comprised CD45RA- memory CD4+ T cells from PBMCs. Receptors originate from a human donor with narcolepsy.

This sequence joins TRBV19 and TRBJ1-4, with D possibly matching TRBD1 (5 bases). Trimming took off 3 bases at V and 4 bases at J, with 9 bases between the two ends. This CDR3 is 14 amino acids long. CDR1 is LNHDA and CDR2 is SQIVND in the germline V gene (reference sequence). CDR3: CASSIGRVNEKLFF. The DNA of the CDR3 is TGTGCCAGTAGTATCGGCAGGGTTAATGAAAAACTGTTTTTT.

V gene TRBV11-3 combines with J gene TRBJ2-5; TRBD1 aligns across 9 bases. CDR3 length: 15 amino acids. Germline assignment: CDR1 SGHNT and CDR2 YENEEA. The V segment lost 3 bases and the J segment 2 bases; nucleotides outside the gene matches: 4. The CDR3 DNA reads as TGTGCCAGCAGCTTTGGGACAGGGACTCAAGAGACCCAGTACTTC. Its protein product is CASSFGTGTQETQYF.

V usage is TRBV10-1 and J usage is TRBJ2-3, with D possibly matching TRBD2 (6 bases). V gave up 4 bases and J gave up 2 bases, with 10 bases separating them. Germline CDR1 WNHNN, CDR2 SYGVQD (reference sequence). There are 14 residues in the CDR3. The CDR3 protein is CASSGTGATDTQYF. CDR3 DNA sequence: TGCGCCAGCAGTGGTACGGGAGCCACAGATACGCAGTATTTT.

The chain recombines TRBV30 with TRBJ2-7; possible D gene TRBD1, 6 bases. V was cut by 0 bases and J by 6 bases, with 12 bases left in between. Germline V CDR1 and CDR2: GTSNPN, SVGIG (reference sequence). The CDR3 has 13 amino acids. CDR3 DNA sequence: TGTGCCTGGAGTGTACTCAGGGGCGGCGAGCAGTACTTC. This translates into CAWSVLRGGEQYF.

The chain carries TRBV6-5 and TRBJ1-3, with TRBD1 matching 8 bases. Germline V gene lookup returns CDR1 MNHEY and CDR2 SVGAGI. This CDR3 is built from 15 residues. V lost 5 bases to trimming and J lost 2 bases; unmatched junction nucleotides: 5. Here the CDR3 reads CASSVTGGTGNTIYF. The CDR3 nucleotides are TGTGCCAGCAGTGTTACAGGGGGGACTGGAAACACCATATATTTT.